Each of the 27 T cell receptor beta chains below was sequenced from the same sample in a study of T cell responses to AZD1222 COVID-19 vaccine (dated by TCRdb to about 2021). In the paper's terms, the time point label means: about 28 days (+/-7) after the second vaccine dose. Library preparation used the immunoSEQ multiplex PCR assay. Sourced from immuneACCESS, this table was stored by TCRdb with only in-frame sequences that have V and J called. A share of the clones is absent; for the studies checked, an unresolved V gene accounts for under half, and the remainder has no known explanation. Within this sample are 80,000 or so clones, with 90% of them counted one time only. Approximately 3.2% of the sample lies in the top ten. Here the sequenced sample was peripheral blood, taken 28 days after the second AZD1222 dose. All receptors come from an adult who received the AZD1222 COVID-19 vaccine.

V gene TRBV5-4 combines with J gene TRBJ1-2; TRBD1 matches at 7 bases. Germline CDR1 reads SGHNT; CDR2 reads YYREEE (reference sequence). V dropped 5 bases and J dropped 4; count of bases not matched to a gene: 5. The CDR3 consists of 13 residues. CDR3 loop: CASSPDRIYGYTF. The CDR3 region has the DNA TGTGCCAGCAGTCCGGACAGGATCTATGGCTACACCTTC. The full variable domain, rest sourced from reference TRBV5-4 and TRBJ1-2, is ETGVTQSPTHLIKTRGQQVTLRCSSQSGHNTVSWYQQALGQGPQFIFQYYREEENGRGNFPPRFSGLQFPNYSSELNVNALELDDSALYLCASSPDRIYGYTFGSGTRLTVV.

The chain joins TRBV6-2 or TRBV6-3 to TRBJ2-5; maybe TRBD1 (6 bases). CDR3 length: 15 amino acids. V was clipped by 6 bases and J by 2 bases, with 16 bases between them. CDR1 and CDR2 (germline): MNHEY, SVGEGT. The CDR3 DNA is TGTGCCAGCAGCGCAGGGGCAAACTATCAAGAGACCCAGTACTTC. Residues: CASSAGANYQETQYF.

CDR3 sequence (DNA): TGTGCCAGCAGCGCCCCAGAAGGCTATGGCTACACCTTC. This sequence encodes CASSAPEGYGYTF. The chain couples TRBV9 to TRBJ1-2; D not resolved. V was trimmed by 3 bases and J by 4 bases, leaving 10 bases between them. The CDR3 extends over 13 amino acids. Germline V gene data show CDR1 as SGDLS and CDR2 as YYNGEE.

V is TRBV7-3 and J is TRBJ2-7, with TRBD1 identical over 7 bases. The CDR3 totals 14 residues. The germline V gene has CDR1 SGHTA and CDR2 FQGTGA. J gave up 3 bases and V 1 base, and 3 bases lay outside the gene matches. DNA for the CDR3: TGTGCCAGCAGCTTAATGGCAGGGGGCTACGAGCAGTACTTC. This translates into CASSLMAGGYEQYF.

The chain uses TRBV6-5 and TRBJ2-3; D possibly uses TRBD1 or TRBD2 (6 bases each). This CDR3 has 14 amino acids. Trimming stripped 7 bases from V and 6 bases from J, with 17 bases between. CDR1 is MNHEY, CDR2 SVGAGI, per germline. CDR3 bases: TGTGCCAGCACCGGACTCCTAGGGGGGGATACGCAGTATTTT. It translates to CASTGLLGGDTQYF.

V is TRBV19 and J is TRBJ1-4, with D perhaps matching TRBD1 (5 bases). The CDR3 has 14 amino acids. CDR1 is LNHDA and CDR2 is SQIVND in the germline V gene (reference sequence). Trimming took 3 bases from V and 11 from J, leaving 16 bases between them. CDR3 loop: CASSIGADRSKLFF. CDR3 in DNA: TGTGCCAGTAGTATTGGGGCAGATCGGAGCAAACTGTTTTTT.

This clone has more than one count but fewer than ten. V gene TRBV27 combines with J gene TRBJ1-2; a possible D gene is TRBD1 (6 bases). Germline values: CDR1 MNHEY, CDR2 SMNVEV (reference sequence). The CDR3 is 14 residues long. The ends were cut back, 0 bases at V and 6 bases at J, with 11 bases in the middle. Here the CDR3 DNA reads TGTGCCAGCAGTTTATCAGGGGGGTCGGATGGCTACACCTTC. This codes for CASSLSGGSDGYTF.

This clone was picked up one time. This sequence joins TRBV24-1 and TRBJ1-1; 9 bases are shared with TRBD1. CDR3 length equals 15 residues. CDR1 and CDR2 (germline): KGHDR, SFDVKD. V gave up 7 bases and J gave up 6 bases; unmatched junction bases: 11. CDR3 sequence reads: CATSGSETGGSEAFF. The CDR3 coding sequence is TGTGCCACCAGCGGGTCGGAGACAGGGGGTTCTGAAGCTTTCTTT.

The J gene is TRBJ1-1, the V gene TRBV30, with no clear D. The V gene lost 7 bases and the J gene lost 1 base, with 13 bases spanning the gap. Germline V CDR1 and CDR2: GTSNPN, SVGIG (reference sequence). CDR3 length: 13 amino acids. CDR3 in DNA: TGTGCCTCCCCCGGGCAGTGGAACACTGAAGCTTTCTTT. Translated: CASPGQWNTEAFF.

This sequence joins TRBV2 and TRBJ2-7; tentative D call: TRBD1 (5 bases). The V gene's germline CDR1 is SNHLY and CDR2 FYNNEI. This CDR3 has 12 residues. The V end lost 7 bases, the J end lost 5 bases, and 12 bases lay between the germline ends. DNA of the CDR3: TGTGCCAGCAAGGGGCAGGGCGACGAGCAGTACTTC. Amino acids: CASKGQGDEQYF.

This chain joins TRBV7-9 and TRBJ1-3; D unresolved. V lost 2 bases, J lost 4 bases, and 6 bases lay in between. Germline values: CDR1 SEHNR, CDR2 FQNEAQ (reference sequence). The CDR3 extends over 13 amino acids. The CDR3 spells CASSLLQGNTIYF. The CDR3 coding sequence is TGTGCCAGCAGCTTACTTCAGGGAAACACCATATATTTT.

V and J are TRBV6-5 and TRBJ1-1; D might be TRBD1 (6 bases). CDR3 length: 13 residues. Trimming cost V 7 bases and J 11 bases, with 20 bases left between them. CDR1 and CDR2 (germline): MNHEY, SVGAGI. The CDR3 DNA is TGTGCCAGCACTCAGACCGGCAGGGGAGGGGCTTTCTTT. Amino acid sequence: CASTQTGRGGAFF.

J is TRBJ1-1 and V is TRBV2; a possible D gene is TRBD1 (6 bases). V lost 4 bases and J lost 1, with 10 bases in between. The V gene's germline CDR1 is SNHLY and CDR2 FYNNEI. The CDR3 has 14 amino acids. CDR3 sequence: CASSADRRNTEAFF. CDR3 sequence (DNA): TGTGCCAGCAGTGCCGACAGGCGGAACACTGAAGCTTTCTTT.

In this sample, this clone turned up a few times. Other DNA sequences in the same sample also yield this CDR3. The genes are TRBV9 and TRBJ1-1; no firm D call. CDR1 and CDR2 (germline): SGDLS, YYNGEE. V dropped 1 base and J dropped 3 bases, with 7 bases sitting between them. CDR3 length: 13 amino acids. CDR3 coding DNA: TGTGCCAGCAGCGTAAGGCGTGACACTGAAGCTTTCTTT. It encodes CASSVRRDTEAFF.

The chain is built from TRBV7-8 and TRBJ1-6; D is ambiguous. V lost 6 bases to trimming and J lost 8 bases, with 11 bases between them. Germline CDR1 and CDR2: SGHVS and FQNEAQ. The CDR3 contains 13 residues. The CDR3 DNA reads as TGTGCCAGCAGTCCCCGGGAGTATTCACCCCTCCACTTT. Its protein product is CASSPREYSPLHF.

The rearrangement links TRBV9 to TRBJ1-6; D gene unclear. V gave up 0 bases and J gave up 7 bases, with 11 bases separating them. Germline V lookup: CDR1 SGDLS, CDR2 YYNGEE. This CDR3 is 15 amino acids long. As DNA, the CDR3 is TGTGCCAGCAGCGTAGGGGAGGTGTGGAATTCACCCCTCCACTTT. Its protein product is CASSVGEVWNSPLHF. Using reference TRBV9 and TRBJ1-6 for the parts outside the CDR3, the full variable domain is DSGVTQTPKHLITATGQRVTLRCSPRSGDLSVYWYQQSLDQGLQFLIQYYNGEERAKGNILERFSAQQFPDLHSELNLSSLELGDSALYFCASSVGEVWNSPLHFGNGTRLTVT.

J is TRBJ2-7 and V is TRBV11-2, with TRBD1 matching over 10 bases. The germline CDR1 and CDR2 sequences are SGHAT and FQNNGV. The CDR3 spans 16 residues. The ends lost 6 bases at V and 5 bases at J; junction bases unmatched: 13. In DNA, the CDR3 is TGTGCCAGCAGGACAACCGGGACAGGGGCTTCCCACGAGCAGTACTTC. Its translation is CASRTTGTGASHEQYF.

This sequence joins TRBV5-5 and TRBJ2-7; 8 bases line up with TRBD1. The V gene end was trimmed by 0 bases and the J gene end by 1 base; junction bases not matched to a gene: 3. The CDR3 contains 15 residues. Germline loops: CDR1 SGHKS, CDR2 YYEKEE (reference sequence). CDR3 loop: CASSLEGQVSYEQYF. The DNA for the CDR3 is TGTGCCAGCAGCTTGGAGGGACAGGTTTCCTACGAGCAGTACTTC.

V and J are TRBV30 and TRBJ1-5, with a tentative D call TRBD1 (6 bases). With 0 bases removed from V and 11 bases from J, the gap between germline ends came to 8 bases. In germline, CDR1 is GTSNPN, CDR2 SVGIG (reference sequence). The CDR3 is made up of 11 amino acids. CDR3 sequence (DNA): TGTGCCTGGAGTGTAGGGGGGTCCCAGCATTTT. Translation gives CAWSVGGSQHF.

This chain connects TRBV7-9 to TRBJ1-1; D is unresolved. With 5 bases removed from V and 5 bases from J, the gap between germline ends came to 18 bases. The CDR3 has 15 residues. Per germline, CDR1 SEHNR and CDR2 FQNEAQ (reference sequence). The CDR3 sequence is CASSRGDTWNTEAFF. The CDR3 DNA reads TGTGCCAGCAGCCGGGGAGACACGTGGAATACTGAAGCTTTCTTT.

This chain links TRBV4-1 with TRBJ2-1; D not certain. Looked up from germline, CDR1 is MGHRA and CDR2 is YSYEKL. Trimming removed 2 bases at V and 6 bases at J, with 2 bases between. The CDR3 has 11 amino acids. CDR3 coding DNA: TGCGCCAGCAGCCAACCCAATGAGCAGTTCTTC. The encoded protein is CASSQPNEQFF.

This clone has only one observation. CDR3 loop: CASSLYGNNEQFF. As DNA, the CDR3 is TGTGCCAGCAGCCTCTACGGGAACAATGAGCAGTTCTTC. V and J are TRBV12-3 or TRBV12-4 and TRBJ2-1; D may be TRBD2 (5 bases). Trimming shortened V by 6 bases and J by 5 bases, and 11 bases separated the two germline ends. The CDR3 runs 13 residues.

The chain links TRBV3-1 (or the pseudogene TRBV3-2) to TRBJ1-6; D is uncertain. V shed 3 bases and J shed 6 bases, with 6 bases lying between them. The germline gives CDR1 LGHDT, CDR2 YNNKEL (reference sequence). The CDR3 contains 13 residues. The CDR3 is CASSQDGNSPLHF. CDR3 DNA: TGTGCCAGCAGCCAGGACGGTAATTCACCCCTCCACTTT.

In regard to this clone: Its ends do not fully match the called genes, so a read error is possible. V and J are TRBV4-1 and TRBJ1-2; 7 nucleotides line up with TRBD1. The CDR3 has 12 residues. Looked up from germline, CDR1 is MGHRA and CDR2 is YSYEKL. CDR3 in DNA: TGCGCCAGCAGCCGGGACAGCGGAAAGACGAAGTTC. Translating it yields CASSRDSGKTKF.

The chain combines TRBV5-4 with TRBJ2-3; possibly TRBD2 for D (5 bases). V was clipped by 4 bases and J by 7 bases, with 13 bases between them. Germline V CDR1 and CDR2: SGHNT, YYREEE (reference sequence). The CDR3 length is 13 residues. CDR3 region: CASSPKWENTQYF. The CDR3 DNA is TGTGCCAGCAGCCCAAAATGGGAGAATACGCAGTATTTT.

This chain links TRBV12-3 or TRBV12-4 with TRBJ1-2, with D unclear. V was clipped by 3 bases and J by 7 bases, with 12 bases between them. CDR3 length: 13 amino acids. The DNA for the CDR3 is TGTGCCAGCAGTTTGGCAGTGGCGGGTGGCTACACCTTC. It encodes CASSLAVAGGYTF.

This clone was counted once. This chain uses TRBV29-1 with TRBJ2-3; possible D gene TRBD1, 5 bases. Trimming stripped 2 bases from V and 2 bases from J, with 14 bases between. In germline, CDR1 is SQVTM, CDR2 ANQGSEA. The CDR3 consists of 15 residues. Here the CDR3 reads CSVETTVGFTDTQYF. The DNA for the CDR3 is TGCAGCGTTGAAACGACAGTAGGATTCACAGATACGCAGTATTTT.